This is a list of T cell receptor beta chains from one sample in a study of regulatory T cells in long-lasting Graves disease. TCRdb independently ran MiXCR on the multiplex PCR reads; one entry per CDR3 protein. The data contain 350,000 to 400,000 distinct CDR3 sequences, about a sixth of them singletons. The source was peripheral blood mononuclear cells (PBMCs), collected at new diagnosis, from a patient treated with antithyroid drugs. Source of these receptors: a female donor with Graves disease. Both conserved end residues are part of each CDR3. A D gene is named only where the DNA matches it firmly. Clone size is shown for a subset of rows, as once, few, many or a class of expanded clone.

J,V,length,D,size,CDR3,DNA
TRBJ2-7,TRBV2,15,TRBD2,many,CASKDSGASSYEQYF,TGTGCCAGCAAAGACAGCGGGGCTAGCTCCTACGAGCAGTACTTC
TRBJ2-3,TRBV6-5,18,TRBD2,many,CASSYQRGPLFSTDTQYF,TGTGCCAGCAGTTACCAGCGGGGACCCTTGTTTAGCACAGATACGCAGTATTTT
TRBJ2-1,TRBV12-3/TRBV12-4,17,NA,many,CASRRVNTYKNGGEQFF,TGTGCCAGCAGACGCGTTAACACGTACAAGAACGGGGGTGAGCAGTTCTTC
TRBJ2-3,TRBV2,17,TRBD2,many,CASSSRLAGGLEDTQYF,TGTGCCAGCAGCTCCAGACTAGCGGGAGGGCTTGAAGATACGCAGTATTTT
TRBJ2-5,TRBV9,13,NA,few,CASSVDTEETQYF,TGTGCCAGCAGCGTAGATACAGAAGAGACCCAGTACTTC
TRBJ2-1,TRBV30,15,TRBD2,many,CAWRTDSGRDDEQFF,TGTGCCTGGAGGACCGATAGCGGGAGGGACGATGAGCAGTTCTTC
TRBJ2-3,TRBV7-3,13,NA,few,CASSRAVADTQYF,TGTGCCAGCTCGAGGGCTGTGGCAGATACGCAGTATTTT
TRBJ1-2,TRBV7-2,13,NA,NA,CASSFTDNLGYTF,TGTGCCAGCAGCTTCACAGACAATTTGGGCTACACCTTC
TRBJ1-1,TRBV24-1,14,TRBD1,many,CATSDPDRGAEAFF,TGTGCCACCAGTGACCCTGACAGGGGAGCTGAAGCTTTCTTT
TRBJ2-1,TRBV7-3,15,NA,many,CASSLRGDDYNEQFF,TGTGCCAGCAGCTTACGCGGGGACGACTACAATGAGCAGTTCTTC
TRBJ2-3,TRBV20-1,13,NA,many,CSAKEGLTDTQYF,TGCAGTGCTAAAGAGGGACTCACAGATACGCAGTATTTT
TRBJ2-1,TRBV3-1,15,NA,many,CASSPTRNSYNEQFF,TGTGCCAGCAGCCCGACACGTAACTCCTACAATGAGCAGTTCTTC
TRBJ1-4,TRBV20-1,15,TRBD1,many,CSARRFWDRPEKLFF,TGCAGTGCTAGACGTTTTTGGGACAGGCCCGAAAAACTGTTTTTT
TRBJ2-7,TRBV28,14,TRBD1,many,CASQFRDRNYEQYF,TGTGCCAGCCAATTCCGGGACAGGAACTACGAGCAGTACTTC
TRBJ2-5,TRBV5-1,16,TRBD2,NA,CASSPLASGGEETQYF,TGCGCCAGCAGCCCGCTTGCCAGCGGGGGTGAAGAGACCCAGTACTTC
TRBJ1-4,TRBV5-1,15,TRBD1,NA,CASSKPTGGDEKLFF,TGCGCCAGCAGCAAACCTACAGGGGGAGACGAAAAACTGTTTTTT
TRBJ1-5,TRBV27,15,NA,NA,CASSRTALSNQPQHF,TGTGCCAGCAGTAGGACAGCACTTAGCAATCAGCCCCAGCATTTT
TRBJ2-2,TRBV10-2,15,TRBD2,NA,CASSGSGGNTGELFF,TGCGCCAGCAGCGGGAGCGGGGGGAACACCGGGGAGCTGTTTTTT
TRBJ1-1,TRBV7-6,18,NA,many,CASSLRFGHERSNTEAFF,TGTGCCAGCAGCTTAAGGTTTGGGCACGAGCGATCGAACACTGAAGCTTTCTTT
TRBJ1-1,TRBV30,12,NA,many,CAWSQTDTEAFF,TGTGCCTGGAGCCAAACTGACACTGAAGCTTTCTTT
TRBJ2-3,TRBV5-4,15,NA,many,CASSQDIDYTDTQYF,TGTGCCAGCAGCCAGGACATAGATTACACAGATACGCAGTATTTT
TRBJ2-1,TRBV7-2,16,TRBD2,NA,CASSPQGLAGDNEQFF,TGTGCCAGCAGCCCCCAGGGACTAGCGGGAGACAATGAGCAGTTCTTC
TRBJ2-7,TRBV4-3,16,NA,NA,CASSQDRVPASYEQYF,TGCGCCAGCAGCCAAGATCGGGTCCCTGCTTCCTACGAGCAGTACTTC
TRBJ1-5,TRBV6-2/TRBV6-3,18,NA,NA,CASRSRGRGSGYNQPQHF,TGTGCCAGCAGATCCCGGGGTCGGGGGTCGGGTTACAATCAGCCCCAGCATTTT
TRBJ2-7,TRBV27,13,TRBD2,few,CASSLLAGYEQYF,TGTGCCAGCAGTTTACTAGCGGGCTACGAGCAGTACTTC
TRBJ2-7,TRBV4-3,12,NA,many,CASSQDSYEQYF,TGTGCCAGCTCACAAGACTCCTACGAGCAGTACTTC
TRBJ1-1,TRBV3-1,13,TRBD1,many,CASSPDRGLEAFF,TGTGCCAGCAGCCCAGACAGGGGACTTGAAGCTTTCTTT
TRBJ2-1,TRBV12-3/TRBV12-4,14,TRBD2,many,CASSLGTRTNEQFF,TGTGCCAGCAGTTTAGGGACTAGAACCAATGAGCAGTTCTTC
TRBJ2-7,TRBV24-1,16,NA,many,CATSDFRGEGPYEQYF,TGTGCCACCAGTGATTTTCGCGGGGAAGGCCCCTACGAGCAGTACTTC
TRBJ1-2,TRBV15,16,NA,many,CATRGIPPTLDYGYTF,TGTGCCACCAGGGGTATCCCCCCGACACTAGACTATGGCTACACCTTC
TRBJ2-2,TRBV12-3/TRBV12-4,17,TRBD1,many,CASSFDSGQGSPGELFF,TGTGCCAGCAGTTTCGACTCGGGACAGGGGAGTCCCGGGGAGCTGTTTTTT
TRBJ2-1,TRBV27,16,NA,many,CASSQPPPAGDYEQFF,TGTGCCAGCAGCCAACCCCCACCCGCAGGGGACTATGAGCAGTTCTTC
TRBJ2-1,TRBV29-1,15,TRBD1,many,CSVEKDREDNNEQFF,TGCAGCGTTGAAAAGGACAGGGAGGATAATAATGAGCAGTTCTTC
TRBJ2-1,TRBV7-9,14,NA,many,CASSSGLQDNEQFF,TGTGCCAGCAGCTCCGGGTTACAGGACAATGAGCAGTTCTTC
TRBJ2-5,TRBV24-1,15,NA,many,CATSESGWGRETQYF,TGTGCCACCAGTGAATCGGGGTGGGGCAGAGAGACCCAGTACTTC
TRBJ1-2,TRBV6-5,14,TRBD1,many,CASSYQGAGGGYTF,TGTGCCAGCAGTTACCAGGGGGCGGGGGGTGGCTACACCTTC